Described below is a single T cell receptor (beta chain) sequence and its context. This entry is derived from a study of T cell repertoires in cytomegalovirus infection. TCRdb re-called the reads with MiXCR, one entry per CDR3 protein. Here the sample spans under 850,000 distinct CDR3 sequences, less than 40% being singletons. J lost 2 bases, V lost 4 bases, and 4 bases had no gene match. The CDR3 contains 15 residues. Per the germline V gene, CDR1 is LGHDT and CDR2 is YNNKEL (reference sequence). Sequencing was done on a sample of PBMCs. The chain joins TRBV3-1 to TRBJ2-7; 11 bases map to TRBD2. The source is a human donor in good health (CMV status not recorded). Some clones in this sample may be carry-over from other donors' samples. The CDR3, as DNA: TGTGCCAGCAGCCCCCGACTAGCGGGGACCTACGAGCAGTACTTC. As protein: CASSPRLAGTYEQYF.